Listed below are T cell receptor beta chains from one sample, sequenced in a study of blood T cell repertoires in COVID-19. Profiled with immunoSEQ multiplex PCR; TCRdb holds only in-frame clones, not every one. The table shows around 330,000 clones, with 90% occurring only once. Sequencing used PBMCs or T cells enriched from blood (not recorded which). The receptors come from a man aged 60-69 years who had recovered from COVID-19. The CDR3 runs from the conserved cysteine through the conserved F or W. The D gene is left open where the match is weak. The size field is filled for only some rows; it gives once, few, many or a size class.

d_gene,v_gene,abundance,j_gene,CDR3nt,CDR3aa
.,TRBV7-3,once,TRBJ2-1,TGTGCCAGCAGCTTACCGGGAAACAATGAGCAGTTCTTC,CASSLPGNNEQFF
.,TRBV18,.,TRBJ2-7,TGTGCCAGCTCACCACCGCAAGGAGCCTCCTACGAGCAGTACTTC,CASSPPQGASYEQYF
.,TRBV6-2/TRBV6-3,once,TRBJ2-7,TGTGCCAGCAGTTACTTCGGCAGGGGATCCTACGAGCAGTACTTC,CASSYFGRGSYEQYF
TRBD2,TRBV6-5,.,TRBJ2-1,TGTGCCAGCAGTTCAACTAGCGGGGGGAATGAGCAGTTCTTC,CASSSTSGGNEQFF
.,TRBV6-2/TRBV6-3,few,TRBJ1-1,TGTGCCAGCAGCGGGGAGGAATCAATAGAAGCTTTCTTT,CASSGEESIEAFF
TRBD1,TRBV7-9,.,TRBJ2-7,TGTGCCAGCAGCCCCCGGGACAGACTCTACGAGCAGTACTTC,CASSPRDRLYEQYF
.,TRBV9,.,TRBJ2-7,TGTGCCAGCAGCAGTAGGGGGGGAGTAGCGGTCGAGCAGTACTTC,CASSSRGGVAVEQYF
.,TRBV6-5,.,TRBJ1-1,TGTGCCAGCAATATACAGGGAACGAACACTGAAGCTTTCTTT,CASNIQGTNTEAFF
TRBD1,TRBV2,.,TRBJ1-6,TGTGCCAGCAGCCAGACAGGGGGTAATAATTCACCCCTCCACTTT,CASSQTGGNNSPLHF
.,TRBV11-3,.,TRBJ1-3,TGTGCCAGCAGCTTCGCGGGGTCCCAATCAACCTCTGGAAACACCATATATTTT,CASSFAGSQSTSGNTIYF
TRBD2,TRBV6-2/TRBV6-3,.,TRBJ2-3,TGTGCCAGCAGTTTCACCCTAATAGCGGGGCTAAGCACAGATACGCAGTATTTT,CASSFTLIAGLSTDTQYF
.,TRBV9,few,TRBJ1-2,TGTGCCAGCAGCGTAGGTGCAGGGGTTGGTGGCTACACCTTC,CASSVGAGVGGYTF
.,TRBV15,.,TRBJ2-2,TGTGCCACCAGCAGACGTCACAGTTCGGCCGGGGAGCTGTTTTTT,CATSRRHSSAGELFF
.,TRBV24-1,.,TRBJ2-2,TGTGCCACCAGTGACTACCGGGACACCACCGGGGAGCTGTTTTTT,CATSDYRDTTGELFF
.,TRBV6-2/TRBV6-3,.,TRBJ2-5,TGTGCCAGCAGTTACTCCCAGTTAGAGACCCAGTACTTC,CASSYSQLETQYF
TRBD2,TRBV10-2,.,TRBJ2-5,TGCGCCAGCAGTTGGACTAGCGGGAGGGCGGAGACCCAGTACTTC,CASSWTSGRAETQYF
.,TRBV7-3,.,TRBJ1-2,TGTGCCAGCAGCCCAGGTAGATATGGCTACACCTTC,CASSPGRYGYTF
.,TRBV3-1/TRBV3-2,.,TRBJ1-1,TGTGCCAGCAGCCATGCCGCAGGGAAAACTGAAGCTTTCTTT,CASSHAAGKTEAFF
.,TRBV6-2/TRBV6-3,.,TRBJ2-7,TGTGCCAGCAGCCCCCCCGGGGGGCGCCCTCGGAACGAGCAGTACTTC,CASSPPGGRPRNEQYF
.,TRBV24-1,.,TRBJ2-1,TGTGCCACCAGTGCCCTCCTGGGGAGTGAGCAGTTCTTC,CATSALLGSEQFF
.,TRBV4-1,.,TRBJ1-5,TGCGCCAGCAGCCAAGCGGGAGGGTGGGGTCAGCCCCAGCATTTT,CASSQAGGWGQPQHF
TRBD2,TRBV2,.,TRBJ2-5,TGTGCCAGCAGTGAATCACTAGCGAGTTCGGAGACCCAGTACTTC,CASSESLASSETQYF
.,TRBV29-1,.,TRBJ1-2,TGCAGCGTTGATACGGGAGGCTACACCTTC,CSVDTGGYTF
.,TRBV5-8,.,TRBJ1-1,TGTGCCAGCAGGGTTGGGGGCGTCCTGAACACTGAAGCTTTCTTT,CASRVGGVLNTEAFF
.,TRBV6-2/TRBV6-3,.,TRBJ2-7,TGTGCCAGCAGTTACGGATATACGCGGGGCGAGCAGTACTTC,CASSYGYTRGEQYF
TRBD2,TRBV11-1,.,TRBJ2-3,TGTGCCAGCAGCTTGCGGGAGTGGACAGATACGCAGTATTTT,CASSLREWTDTQYF
TRBD1,TRBV19,.,TRBJ2-7,TGTGCCAGTAGTCCAGGACAGGGGGCGAGGGAGCAGTACTTC,CASSPGQGAREQYF
.,TRBV7-9,.,TRBJ1-4,TGTGCCAGCAGCTTAGCCAGATCTCCAAATGAAAAACTGTTTTTT,CASSLARSPNEKLFF
TRBD1,TRBV11-2,once,TRBJ2-7,TGTGCCAGCAGCCGGGGACAGGGATACGAGCAGTACTTC,CASSRGQGYEQYF
.,TRBV18,once,TRBJ1-1,TGTGCCAGCTCACCCACCAGGGACACTGAAGCTTTCTTT,CASSPTRDTEAFF
TRBD2,TRBV29-1,.,TRBJ2-5,TGCAGCGTTGGGGGACTAGCGGGGGTACCCAGCCAAGAGACCCAGTACTTC,CSVGGLAGVPSQETQYF
TRBD1,TRBV4-2,.,TRBJ1-2,TGTGCCAGCAGCCAAGATCCTTGGGACAGATTATATGGCTACACCTTC,CASSQDPWDRLYGYTF
TRBD2,TRBV5-4,.,TRBJ2-1,TGTGCCAGCAGACCGGGACTAGCGGGAGTCAGTGCCTACAATGAGCAGTTCTTC,CASRPGLAGVSAYNEQFF
.,TRBV6-5,.,TRBJ2-7,TGTGCCAGCGGCCGGGCAGGGGACCCCTACGAGCAGTACTTC,CASGRAGDPYEQYF
.,TRBV5-1,.,TRBJ1-5,TGCGCCAGCAGCTTGTCGGGGGGACAGCCCCAGCATTTT,CASSLSGGQPQHF
.,TRBV6-4,.,TRBJ2-3,TGTGCCAGCAGTGCAAATCCCGGTTGGGATACGCAGTATTTT,CASSANPGWDTQYF
TRBD2,TRBV9,.,TRBJ2-3,TGTGCCAGCAGTGATAGCGGGAGGGCCGGGGATACGCAGTATTTT,CASSDSGRAGDTQYF
.,TRBV4-1,.,TRBJ2-2,TGCGCCAGCAGCCACGAAGGACAGAACACCGGGGAGCTGTTTTTT,CASSHEGQNTGELFF
TRBD1,TRBV27,few,TRBJ1-6,TGTGCCAGCAGTCCCGCGTGGGACAGGTGGAATTCACCCCTCCACTTT,CASSPAWDRWNSPLHF
.,TRBV9,few,TRBJ1-3,TGTGCCAGCAGGGCAGGGGCTGGAAACACCATATATTTT,CASRAGAGNTIYF
.,TRBV5-4,.,TRBJ1-1,TGTGCCAGCAGCTTGGTGGGGCTCGGTAACACTGAAGCTTTCTTT,CASSLVGLGNTEAFF
TRBD1,TRBV16,once,TRBJ1-4,TGTGCCAGCAGCCAATCCCGGGGACAGCTTAATGAAAAACTGTTTTTT,CASSQSRGQLNEKLFF
.,TRBV5-6,.,TRBJ1-2,TGTGCCAGCAGCCTTCGTCGTGGCTACACCTTC,CASSLRRGYTF
TRBD2,TRBV10-3,.,TRBJ2-7,TGTGCCATCAGGGCTAGCGGGAGGACCTCGGCCTACGAGCAGTACTTC,CAIRASGRTSAYEQYF
.,TRBV4-1,.,TRBJ1-4,TGCGCCAGCAGCCAGGCGCTCCGGAGGGGTAATGAAAAACTGTTTTTT,CASSQALRRGNEKLFF